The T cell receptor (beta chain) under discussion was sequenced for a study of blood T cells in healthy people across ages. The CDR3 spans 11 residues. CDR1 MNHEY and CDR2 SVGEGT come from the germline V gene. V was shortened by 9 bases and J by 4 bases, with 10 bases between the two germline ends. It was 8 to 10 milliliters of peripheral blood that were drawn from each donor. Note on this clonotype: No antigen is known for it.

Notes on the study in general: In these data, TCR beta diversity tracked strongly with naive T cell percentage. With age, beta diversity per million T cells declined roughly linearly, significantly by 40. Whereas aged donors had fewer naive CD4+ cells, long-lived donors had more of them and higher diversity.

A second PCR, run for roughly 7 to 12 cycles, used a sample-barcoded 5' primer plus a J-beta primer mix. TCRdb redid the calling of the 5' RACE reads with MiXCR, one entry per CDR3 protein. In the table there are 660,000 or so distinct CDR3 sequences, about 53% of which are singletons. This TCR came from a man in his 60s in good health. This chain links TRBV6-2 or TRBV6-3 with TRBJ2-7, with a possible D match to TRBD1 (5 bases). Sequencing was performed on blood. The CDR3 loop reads CASERQYEQYF. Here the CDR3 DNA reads TGTGCCAGTGAGAGACAGTACGAGCAGTACTTC.